A single sample gave rise to the 16 T cell receptor beta chains below, sequenced in a study of vaccination and CD4 T cells after COVID-19 (dated by TCRdb to between 2022 and 2023). Their target antigens are unknown. Receptors were amplified or captured by PCR. Reads for this sample came from an Illumina iSeq 100. TCR sequencing of DNA from cultured CD4+ T cells used the Oncomine TCR Beta short-read assay at the Johns Hopkins FTIC core. TCRdb's own reprocessing of the public reads used fastp at Q25 and MiXCR and kept productive beta chains. Rows are combined by CDR3 protein, so each entry shows the most common genes and DNA. This sample holds roughly 8,000 distinct CDR3 sequences; 45% to 50% were observed only once. The leading ten clones occupy approximately 19% of the sample. Read against the paper, the sample's treatment or condition label means: approximately 10-day PBMC culture with coronavirus spike peptide pools or control peptides (ViraFEST assay). CD4+ T cells from unexposed donors were collected before the COVID-19 pandemic (2011-2018).

The sample consisted of CD4+ T cells from blood, cultured in vitro. These receptors all come from a human donor in good health.

This clonotype was seen a few times. The chain is built from TRBV20-1 and TRBJ2-3, with 10 bases matching TRBD1. V was pared by 7 bases and J by 4 bases, with 8 bases of the junction left unmatched. The germline gives CDR1 DFQATT, CDR2 SNEGSKA (reference sequence). This CDR3 is built from 14 residues. CDR3 nucleotide sequence: TGCAGTGTACCCGGGACAGGGGCCGCAGATACGCAGTATTTT. It specifies CSVPGTGAADTQYF.

In its sample, this clonotype was seen a few times. The chain couples TRBV6-1 to TRBJ2-5; D is possibly TRBD2 (6 bases). The germline V and J ends were trimmed by 2 bases and 8 bases, with 15 bases remaining between them. The CDR3 has 14 residues. Per the germline V gene, CDR1 is MNHNS and CDR2 is SASEGT. CDR3 sequence (DNA): TGTGCCAGCAGTGAATTGGAGGGACGGGCTACCCAGTACTTC. The encoded protein is CASSELEGRATQYF.

This clonotype turned up a few times. The chain employs TRBV28 and TRBJ2-4, with TRBD2 as a possible D gene (5 bases). Germline lookup yields CDR1 MDHEN and CDR2 SYDVKM. V was shortened by 2 bases and J by 0 bases, with 8 bases between the two germline ends. CDR3 size: 15 residues. The CDR3 DNA reads as TGTGCCAGCAGTTTAGGCGGGTCAGCCAAAAACATTCAGTACTTC. This codes for CASSLGGSAKNIQYF.

In this sample, this clonotype turned up a few times. The chain links TRBV2 to TRBJ1-5, with D tentatively TRBD1 (5 bases). This CDR3 has 17 residues. Germline lookup yields CDR1 SNHLY and CDR2 FYNNEI. The V and J ends lost 6 bases and 0 bases respectively, with 18 bases between them. The CDR3 DNA is TGTGCCAGCAGCGGCTTCGGGGCCGTCGGTAGCAATCAGCCCCAGCATTTT. Translating gives CASSGFGAVGSNQPQHF.

In this sample, this clonotype turned up a few times. The V gene is TRBV6-4, the J gene TRBJ1-1; no definite D call. In germline, CDR1 is MRHNA, CDR2 SNTAGT. This CDR3 region has 13 residues. V was clipped by 0 bases and J by 4 bases, with 6 bases between them. The CDR3 sequence: CASSDSGPTEAFF. As DNA, the CDR3 is TGTGCCAGCAGTGACTCAGGGCCCACTGAAGCTTTCTTT.

CDR3 protein: CATGTGGADTQYF. DNA of the CDR3: TGTGCCACCGGGACAGGGGGCGCAGATACGCAGTATTTT. This chain connects TRBV10-3 to TRBJ2-3, with 12 bases matching TRBD1. With 10 bases clipped from V and 4 bases from J, the junction kept 3 bases outside the gene matches. This CDR3 contains 13 residues. Germline V gives CDR1 ENHRY, CDR2 SYGVKD.

The chain links TRBV6-5 to TRBJ1-5, with unresolved D. Germline V gives CDR1 MNHEY, CDR2 SVGAGI. Trimming removed 2 bases from V and 1 base from J, with 6 bases in between. The CDR3 totals 14 residues. CDR3 coding DNA: TGTGCCAGCAGTTACAGGGCGAGCAATCAGCCCCAGCATTTT. Its translation is CASSYRASNQPQHF.

This chain connects TRBV7-8 to TRBJ2-5; D possibly matches TRBD1 or TRBD2 (5 bases each). The CDR3 spans 13 residues. Germline CDR1 reads SGHVS; CDR2 reads FQNEAQ. V was shortened by 7 bases and J by 7 bases, with 16 bases between the two germline ends. DNA for the CDR3: TGTGCCAGCAACATACTAGGGGTTGGGACCCAGTACTTC. The encoded protein is CASNILGVGTQYF. The full variable domain, its missing parts supplied by reference TRBV7-8 and TRBJ2-5, is GAGVSQSPRYKVAKRGQDVALRCDPISGHVSLFWYQQALGQGPEFLTYFQNEAQLDKSGLPSDRFFAERPEGSVSTLKIQRTQQEDSAVYLCASNILGVGTQYFGPGTRLLVL.

This clonotype was counted a few times. The CDR3 coding sequence is TGTGCCAGCAGTGAAGTTCTGGGAGCAGCAGAGACCCAGTACTTC. Translated: CASSEVLGAAETQYF. This sequence joins TRBV6-1 and TRBJ2-5, with D perhaps matching TRBD2 (5 bases). The germline CDR1 and CDR2 sequences are MNHNS and SASEGT. V was pared by 1 base and J by 4 bases, with 13 bases between. This CDR3 region has 15 residues.

This rearrangement joins TRBV25-1 to TRBJ1-1, with 8 bases fitting TRBD1. The V gene's germline CDR1 is MGHDK and CDR2 SYGVNS. The trim removed 1 base at V and 3 bases at J, leaving 7 bases unmatched. The CDR3 consists of 16 residues. This CDR3 is CASSELPRTGYTEAFF. CDR3 coding DNA: TGTGCCAGCAGTGAATTACCCCGGACAGGGTACACTGAAGCTTTCTTT.

The chain combines TRBV5-4 with TRBJ1-3, with D perhaps TRBD1 (5 bases). Germline-derived CDR1 and CDR2 are SGHNT and YYREEE (reference sequence). The CDR3 covers 14 residues. V was trimmed by 0 bases and J by 3 bases, leaving 7 bases between them. DNA for the CDR3: TGTGCCAGCAGCTTGGGGGACGTTGGAAACACCATATATTTT. Encoded protein: CASSLGDVGNTIYF.

The V call is TRBV2, the J call TRBJ1-2; 9 bases align to TRBD1. Germline V CDR1 and CDR2: SNHLY, FYNNEI. The CDR3 length is 14 residues. With V trimmed by 4 bases and J by 8 bases, 8 bases remained unmatched. The CDR3 is CASSVEVGTGGYTF. The CDR3 DNA follows: TGTGCCAGCAGTGTTGAGGTGGGGACAGGGGGCTACACCTTC. Combining the CDR3 with reference TRBV2 and TRBJ1-2 gives the whole variable domain EPEVTQTPSHQVTQMGQEVILRCVPISNHLYFYWYRQILGQKVEFLVSFYNNEISEKSEIFDDQFSVERPDGSNFTLKIRSTKLEDSAMYFCASSVEVGTGGYTFGSGTRLTVV.

This clonotype turned up a few times. The rearrangement uses TRBV28 and TRBJ1-5; 9 bases fit TRBD1. Germline CDR1 reads MDHEN; CDR2 reads SYDVKM. V was clipped by 2 bases and J by 2 bases; unmatched bases: 7. The CDR3 is 17 residues long. CDR3 DNA sequence: TGTGCCAGCAGTTTACTAGACAGGGGGAGTGGCAATCAGCCCCAGCATTTT. It codes for CASSLLDRGSGNQPQHF.

The chain uses TRBV7-2 and TRBJ1-2; possibly TRBD1 for D (6 bases). Germline values: CDR1 SGHTA, CDR2 FQGNSA. Trimming pared 5 bases from V and 2 bases from J, leaving 12 bases between. CDR3 size: 14 residues. The CDR3 DNA is TGTGCCAGCAGCCTCGGACAGAACAACTATGGCTACACCTTC. As protein: CASSLGQNNYGYTF.

This clonotype was observed a handful of times. The gene calls are TRBV15 and TRBJ2-1; D not resolved. This CDR3 is built from 17 residues. The V end lost 0 bases, the J end lost 7 bases, and 19 bases lay between the germline ends. Germline CDR1 reads LNHNV; CDR2 reads YYDKDF (reference sequence). The CDR3 nucleotides are TGTGCCACCAGCAGAGATCTACCCGGGCCGGCGAGAAATGAGCAGTTCTTC. This sequence encodes CATSRDLPGPARNEQFF.

The chain joins TRBV6-1 to TRBJ2-3, with 11 bases fitting TRBD2. This CDR3 comprises 15 residues. CDR1 is MNHNS, CDR2 SASEGT, per germline. J gave up 6 bases and V 1 base, and 3 bases lay outside the gene matches. The CDR3 DNA sequence: TGTGCCAGCAGTGAAGTAGCGGGGGGGCCTGATACGCAGTATTTT. Its protein is CASSEVAGGPDTQYF.